This T cell receptor beta chain was identified in a study of T cells in Graves' hyperthyroidism and ophthalmopathy (dated by TCRdb to about 2019). For the wider study: Peripheral blood was collected at initial diagnosis, before any treatment. The roughly 100 discovery patients were randomly split 7:3 into training and test sets. A discovery cohort of approximately 97 patients, 43 with Graves' ophthalmopathy and about 58 with stable Graves' hyperthyroidism, was used to find distinguishing TCR V-J signatures. Thyroid tissue and blood T-cell repertoires from six Graves' hyperthyroidism patients were also compared in the study. TCR Vbeta CDR3 sequencing of some 140 peripheral blood samples (43 ophthalmopathy, 75 or so hyperthyroidism and approximately 17 progressor patients) is reported in the paper. Whether ophthalmopathy could be predicted prospectively was tested in an independent validation cohort made up of about 20 hyperthyroidism patients plus 17 patients who later progressed to ophthalmopathy. Following sampling, methimazole starting at 30 mg daily was given to hyperthyroidism patients, and high-dose intravenous methylprednisolone was given to ophthalmopathy patients. What the work shows at the level of the full study, not this receptor alone: A model built on a 13 V-J signature distinguished ophthalmopathy from stable hyperthyroidism, reaching 87.88% sensitivity and 81.08% specificity in cross-validation and 80%/75% in testing. Most expanded thyroid clonotypes (frequency above 0.001) were also detected in blood, a finding suggesting that blood repertoires may reflect thyroid immune responses. In validation, the model predicted progression to ophthalmopathy a median of around 6.5 months before onset, with approximately 71% sensitivity and around 76% specificity. No statistical method was used to fix the sample size in advance, and group allocation was not hidden from the investigators.

The table lists this clonotype with many counts. Its cognate antigen has yet to be identified. No base quality information exists; no much larger clone differs at one position. The TCR beta CDR3 regions were amplified from RNA transcripts. A first-round RT-PCR of the TCR CDR3 used the HTBI primer set with the Qiagen OneStep RT-PCR kit. The libraries were constructed in a second round of multiplex PCR and then size-selected and purified. The libraries were sequenced on an Illumina HiSeq2000 using paired-end 100 bp reads. The original methods were these. SOAPnuke was used to process the raw data, with reads discarded if the reads contained adapters or uncalled bases, had a mean Phred below 15, or lacked an exact constant-primer or identifier match. COPE v1.2.5 was used to merge the high-quality paired reads, and each unique nucleotide sequence was defined as a clonotype. MiTCR v1.1 was used to align the clonotypes against IMGT TRBV, TRBD and TRBJ reference segments. The analysis included only V-J combinations with a frequency above 0.0001, which together covered about 99% of the repertoires. A TCS score was defined as the ratio between F50 (clonal expansion) and ExV (chaos), using BLOSUM62-based TCRdist between CDR3 peptides within each V-J. Welch's t-statistics and random forest reduced just over 500 V-J features to about 12, which were used in a naive Bayes classifier (R e1071). TCRdb's own reprocessing of the public reads used fastp at Q25 and MiXCR and kept productive beta chains. CDR3 protein sequences are deduplicated, and each keeps its most common genes and DNA. Clone size and V and J calls follow TCRdb, not the original study. Across this sample there are 150,000 or so distinct CDR3 sequences, with roughly 10% seen only once. The ten largest account for roughly a fifth of the sample.

Hyperthyroidism patients were newly diagnosed, had a disease duration of under 2 months, and were aged 18 to 65 years. Any patient with an uncontrolled infection, another autoimmune disease, pregnancy or lactation was excluded. Clinical symptoms, serum thyroxine and TRAb, thyroid ultrasound, and orbital computed tomography formed the basis for the diagnoses. Blood from progressor patients was collected at the time of first diagnosis with hyperthyroidism, before any ophthalmopathy symptoms had appeared. PBMCs were isolated from approximately 10 ml of fresh peripheral blood by Ficoll-Paque density gradient centrifugation. Progressor patients were defined as those initially diagnosed with Graves' hyperthyroidism in whom ophthalmopathy developed during follow-up. Total RNA was extracted using Trizol reagent, and RNA quality was assessed on an Agilent 2100 Bioanalyzer. V is cut by 5 bases and J by 0 bases, and the space between the germline ends is 7 bases. Counted from cysteine to phenylalanine, this CDR3 has 13 amino acids. The entry retains the CDR3 DNA only, 39 bases that are in frame from base 1. The germline V gene sets CDR1 to MNHNS and CDR2 to SASEGT.

The sequenced sample was blood. This TCR was sampled from a woman aged 18-29 years with Graves' hyperthyroidism that later progressed to Graves' ophthalmopathy. The sequence joins TRBV6-1 to TRBJ1-2; the D gene assignment is ambiguous. The CDR3 corresponds to CASSSTANYGYTF. The DNA sequence is as follows: TGTGCCAGCAGTTCTACCGCTAACTATGGCTACACCTTC.